This TCR beta chain comes out of a study of blood T cell repertoires in COVID-19. CDR3 size: 14 residues. Deletions cut 8 bases from V and 3 bases from J, with 17 bases between. The table came from immunoSEQ multiplex PCR; TCRdb's copy has only in-frame clones and leaves some out. The sample records about 170,000 clones, around 85% being singletons. What was sequenced was peripheral blood. This TCR derives from an elderly man with COVID-19, enrolled during active disease. The chain combines TRBV23-1 with TRBJ2-7; D is perhaps TRBD1 (6 bases). TRBV23-1 falls under the ORF class, with uncertain function. Here the CDR3 DNA reads TGCGCCAGCGGGAGTGGGCAGGGGAACTACGAGCAGTACTTC. This gives the protein CASGSGQGNYEQYF.